This paragraph covers one T cell receptor beta chain sequence. Its antigen remains unknown. CDR1 is ENHRY and CDR2 is SYGVKD in the germline V gene. The CDR3 runs 15 residues. Unmatched junction bases numbered 5, after V lost 10 bases and J lost 0 bases. The PCR made use of 60 Vbeta and 13 Jbeta primers. Clones were read by immunoSEQ multiplex PCR, and TCRdb kept only the in-frame ones, dropping some. The profile shows some 170,000 clones, about 80% of them singletons. This record belongs to a study of cytomegalovirus exposure and HLA in healthy donors. Study observations and caveats: Available immune exposure information was restricted to CMV serostatus only. Later analysis associated a missense DCLRE1C variant with TCR beta V- and J-gene trimming. A few V segments could not be told apart, such as TRBV6-2 and TRBV6-3, and were left out.

V is TRBV10-3 and J is TRBJ2-6; 8 bases map to TRBD1. The origin of this receptor is a girl between 10 and 17 years old in good health and CMV-seropositive. The specimen was PBMCs. As DNA, the CDR3 is TGTGCCACCATGGACAGGGACTCTGGGGCCAACGTCCTGACTTTC. Encoded protein: CATMDRDSGANVLTF.